Sequencing of this T cell receptor (beta chain) was carried out in a study of CD8 T cells in Susac syndrome. Random-hexamer reverse transcription was applied to 0.5 to 1 ug RNA. It was immunoSEQ multiplex PCR that amplified TCR beta CDR3 across 54 Vbeta and 13 Jbeta. TCRdb fed the immunoSEQ multiplex PCR reads into MiXCR, producing one record per CDR3 protein. The profile covers about 200,000 distinct CDR3 sequences, with around nine tenths appearing a single time and roughly 0.13% taken by the ten largest. This CDR3 has 15 residues. The ends lost 4 bases at V and 4 bases at J; junction bases unmatched: 8. Germline CDR1 LGHDT, CDR2 YNNKEL (reference sequence).

The sample comprised CD8+ T cells from PBMCs. The receptor comes from a human donor with multiple sclerosis. The chain joins TRBV3-1 to TRBJ2-5; TRBD2 agrees at 8 bases. This chain's CDR3 is CASSPTGGPAETQYF. The CDR3 nucleotides are TGTGCCAGCAGCCCCACGGGGGGGCCCGCAGAGACCCAGTACTTC.